This passage covers 18 T cell receptor beta chains from one sample sequenced in a study of T cell responses to AZD1222 COVID-19 vaccine. The repertoire was sequenced with immunoSEQ multiplex PCR; TCRdb's copy has only in-frame clones and lacks some. The table includes 140,000 or so clones, roughly 91% detected once. This specimen consisted of peripheral blood, obtained 28 days after the second AZD1222 dose. Source of these receptors: an adult who received the AZD1222 COVID-19 vaccine.

CDR3 protein: CASSRRGFGDQPQHF. The CDR3 DNA sequence: TGTGCCAGCAGCAGGAGGGGGTTCGGCGATCAGCCCCAGCATTTT. The rearrangement links TRBV28 to TRBJ1-5, with a possible D match to TRBD1 (6 bases). Per germline, CDR1 MDHEN and CDR2 SYDVKM. The V end was cut by 6 bases, the J end by 5 bases, with 17 bases between. The CDR3 length is 15 residues.

This clone was observed once. This chain links TRBV6-5 with TRBJ1-2; possible D gene TRBD1, 5 bases. Per the germline V gene, CDR1 is MNHEY and CDR2 is SVGAGI. V shed 0 bases and J shed 8 bases, with 16 bases lying between them. This CDR3 comprises 15 residues. The DNA for the CDR3 is TGTGCCAGCAGTTACTCGAGGGACGGTCTATCGGGCTACACCTTC. Translating gives CASSYSRDGLSGYTF.

The rearrangement joins TRBV10-1 to TRBJ1-2; 9 nucleotides agree with TRBD1. The CDR3 has 13 residues. Trimming removed 5 bases from V and 8 bases from J; junction bases left unmatched: 6. Germline V gene lookup returns CDR1 WNHNN and CDR2 SYGVQD (reference sequence). CDR3 bases: TGCGCCAGCAGTACCGGGACAGGGACAGGCTACACCTTC. It translates to CASSTGTGTGYTF.

V is TRBV20-1 and J is TRBJ2-7; no clear D. Between the trimmed V and J ends, which lost 5 bases and 2 bases, there was a span of 7 bases. From germline, CDR1 is DFQATT and CDR2 SNEGSKA (reference sequence). The CDR3 spans 11 residues. CDR3 nucleotides: TGCAGTGCTCCCGGCCCCTACGAGCAGTACTTC. Residues: CSAPGPYEQYF.

The V call is TRBV2, the J call TRBJ1-1, with D hard to call. Germline V gene data show CDR1 as SNHLY and CDR2 as FYNNEI. CDR3 size: 11 residues. V was trimmed by 5 bases and J by 5 bases, leaving 6 bases between them. For the CDR3, the DNA is TGTGCCAGCAGTCAGAAGACTGAAGCTTTCTTT. It specifies CASSQKTEAFF.

The chain combines TRBV10-3 with TRBJ2-5; D could derive from TRBD1 or TRBD2 (5 bases each). The germline CDR1 and CDR2 sequences are ENHRY and SYGVKD. The CDR3 is made up of 13 amino acids. The germline V and J ends were trimmed by 4 bases and 2 bases, with 8 bases remaining between them. The CDR3 DNA reads as TGTGCCATCAGTGGGGGGAGTCAAGAGACCCAGTACTTC. This translates into CAISGGSQETQYF.

This clone has just one count. This rearrangement joins TRBV6-4 to TRBJ2-2, with D possibly being TRBD1 (5 bases). With 4 bases removed from V and 6 bases from J, the gap between germline ends came to 12 bases. Germline CDR1 is MRHNA and CDR2 is SNTAGT. This CDR3 has 14 amino acids. In DNA, the CDR3 is TGTGCCAGCAGTGTTCAGGGTTGGGCCGGGGAGCTGTTTTTT. This translates into CASSVQGWAGELFF.

The chain is built from TRBV13 and TRBJ1-3; D remains ambiguous. Germline V gives CDR1 PRHDT, CDR2 FYEKMQ (reference sequence). The germline V and J ends were trimmed by 5 bases and 2 bases, with 19 bases remaining between them. There are 17 residues in the CDR3. The CDR3 DNA reads TGTGCCAGCAGCCTCATGGGGTTCCGGGTCCCTGGAAACACCATATATTTT. Translation: CASSLMGFRVPGNTIYF.

The chain joins TRBV5-1 to TRBJ2-7; TRBD1 might be the D (6 bases). Trimming took 5 bases from V and 3 from J, leaving 18 bases between them. CDR3 length: 15 residues. The germline V gene has CDR1 SGHRS and CDR2 YFSETQ. The CDR3 nucleotides are TGCGCCAGCAGAATTAGCCGGGACACAGACTACGAGCAGTACTTC. It encodes CASRISRDTDYEQYF.

V is TRBV28 and J is TRBJ2-5; no reliable D call. The V end was cut by 7 bases, the J end by 14 bases, with 20 bases between. Germline CDR1 is MDHEN and CDR2 is SYDVKM. CDR3 length: 12 amino acids. CDR3 nucleotide sequence: TGTGCCAGCATCCTTACATCCGAGGAGAGCTACTTC. Residues: CASILTSEESYF.

CDR3 nucleotides: TGTGCCAGTAGTATAGCCGACAGTACTTCCTTGGGCGAGCAGTACTTC. Translation: CASSIADSTSLGEQYF. The chain employs TRBV19 and TRBJ2-7, with a weak D call TRBD1 (5 bases). Germline V gene data show CDR1 as LNHDA and CDR2 as SQIVND (reference sequence). The CDR3 is made up of 16 amino acids. V was cut by 1 base and J by 6 bases, with 19 bases left in between.

Concerning this clone itself: Different DNA sequences within this sample yield the same CDR3. The rearrangement joins TRBV7-2 to TRBJ2-5; 11 positions agree with TRBD2. V gave up 5 bases and J gave up 5 bases; unmatched junction bases: 4. The CDR3 extends over 14 amino acids. Looked up from germline, CDR1 is SGHTA and CDR2 is FQGNSA. The CDR3 nucleotides are TGTGCCAGCAGCCCCAGACTAGCGGGGGAGACCCAGTACTTC. Translation: CASSPRLAGETQYF.

This clone was observed once. V gene TRBV3-1 (or the pseudogene TRBV3-2) combines with J gene TRBJ1-3; TRBD1 matches 9 bases. This CDR3 spans 19 amino acids. V trimming: 3 bases; J trimming: 0 bases; junction bases outside the gene matches: 12. Germline V gene data show CDR1 as LGHDT and CDR2 as YNNKEL (reference sequence). CDR3 bases: TGTGCCAGCAGCCACCCTACAGGGGGCAGATCCTTCTCTGGAAACACCATATATTTT. This encodes CASSHPTGGRSFSGNTIYF.

The chain recombines TRBV19 with TRBJ2-5; D is uncertain. Germline CDR1 LNHDA, CDR2 SQIVND (reference sequence). Trimming stripped 5 bases from V and 5 bases from J, with 9 bases between. This CDR3 comprises 12 residues. The CDR3 protein is CASSFIGETQYF. As DNA, the CDR3 is TGTGCCAGTAGTTTTATTGGGGAGACCCAGTACTTC.

This chain uses TRBV28 with TRBJ1-2, with 8 bases that match TRBD1. The length of the CDR3 is 16 residues. The junction had 12 bases not matched to a gene; V was cut back by 3 bases and J by 6 bases. Germline V lookup: CDR1 MDHEN, CDR2 SYDVKM. CDR3 nucleotide sequence: TGTGCCAGCAGTTTGGCCAACAGGGGGAGGTTCGATGGCTACACCTTC. It codes for CASSLANRGRFDGYTF.

The V gene is TRBV6-2 or TRBV6-3, the J gene TRBJ2-2, with D unclear. From germline, CDR1 is MNHEY and CDR2 SVGEGT. The V gene lost 6 bases and the J gene lost 11 bases, with 22 bases spanning the gap. The CDR3 contains 15 residues. CDR3 DNA sequence: TGTGCCAGCAGACCTTTAGGGCCACTCGGTCGAGAGCTGTTTTTT. Translated: CASRPLGPLGRELFF.

This clone was detected once. The rearrangement links TRBV28 to TRBJ2-3, with unresolved D. V dropped 2 bases and J dropped 0 bases, with 12 bases sitting between them. The CDR3 length is 16 residues. Germline V gene data show CDR1 as MDHEN and CDR2 as SYDVKM. Here the CDR3 DNA reads TGTGCCAGCAGTTTAATCTCCCGCGCAAGCACAGATACGCAGTATTTT. Translation: CASSLISRASTDTQYF.

V gene TRBV27 combines with J gene TRBJ1-5; D not resolved. Germline CDR1 is MNHEY and CDR2 is SMNVEV (reference sequence). The CDR3 runs 14 residues. V was shortened by 3 bases and J by 1 base, with 7 bases between the two germline ends. The CDR3 here is CASSFGSSNQPQHF. The CDR3 region has the DNA TGTGCCAGCAGTTTCGGAAGCAGCAATCAGCCCCAGCATTTT.